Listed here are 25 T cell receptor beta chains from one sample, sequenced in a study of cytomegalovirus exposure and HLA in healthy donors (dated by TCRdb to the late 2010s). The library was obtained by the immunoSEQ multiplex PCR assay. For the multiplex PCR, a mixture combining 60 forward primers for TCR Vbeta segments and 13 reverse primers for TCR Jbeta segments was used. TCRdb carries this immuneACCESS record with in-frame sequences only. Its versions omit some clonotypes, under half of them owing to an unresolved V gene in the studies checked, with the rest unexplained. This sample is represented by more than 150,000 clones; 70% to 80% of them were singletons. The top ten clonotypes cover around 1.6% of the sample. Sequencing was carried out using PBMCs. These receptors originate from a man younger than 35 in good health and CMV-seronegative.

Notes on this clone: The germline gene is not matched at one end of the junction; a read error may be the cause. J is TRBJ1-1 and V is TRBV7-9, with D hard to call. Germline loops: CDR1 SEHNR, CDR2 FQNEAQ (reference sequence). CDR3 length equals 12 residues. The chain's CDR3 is CSSSFGGAEAFF. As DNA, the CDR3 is TGTTCCAGCAGCTTCGGTGGAGCTGAAGCTTTCTTT.

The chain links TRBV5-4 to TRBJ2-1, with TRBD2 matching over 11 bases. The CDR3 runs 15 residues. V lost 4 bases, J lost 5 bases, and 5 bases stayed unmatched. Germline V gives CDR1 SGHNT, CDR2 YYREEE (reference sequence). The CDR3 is CASSEGLAVNNEQFF. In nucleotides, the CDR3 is TGTGCCAGCAGCGAGGGACTAGCGGTCAACAATGAGCAGTTCTTC.

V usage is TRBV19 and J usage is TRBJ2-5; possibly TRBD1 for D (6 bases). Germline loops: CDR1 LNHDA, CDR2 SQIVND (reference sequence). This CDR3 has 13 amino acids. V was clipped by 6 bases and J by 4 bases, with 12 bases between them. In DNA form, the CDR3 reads TGTGCCAGTAGGGGGGCAGCCTTAGAGACCCAGTACTTC. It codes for CASRGAALETQYF. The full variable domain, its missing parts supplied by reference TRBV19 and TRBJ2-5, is DGGITQSPKYLFRKEGQNVTLSCEQNLNHDAMYWYRQDPGQGLRLIYYSQIVNDFQKGDIAEGYSVSREKKESFPLTVTSAQKNPTAFYLCASRGAALETQYFGPGTRLLVL.

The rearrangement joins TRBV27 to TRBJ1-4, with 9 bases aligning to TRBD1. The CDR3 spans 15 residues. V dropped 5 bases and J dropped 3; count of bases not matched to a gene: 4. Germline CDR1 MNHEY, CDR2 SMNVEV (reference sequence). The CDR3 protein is CASSGTGMANEKLFF. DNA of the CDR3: TGTGCCAGCAGTGGGACAGGGATGGCTAATGAAAAACTGTTTTTT.

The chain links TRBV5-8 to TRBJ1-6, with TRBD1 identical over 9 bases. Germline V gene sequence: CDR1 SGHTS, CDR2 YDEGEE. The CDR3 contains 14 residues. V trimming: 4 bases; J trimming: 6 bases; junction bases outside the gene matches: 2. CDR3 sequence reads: CASSPTGGNSPLHF. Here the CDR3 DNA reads TGTGCCAGCAGCCCGACAGGGGGTAATTCACCCCTCCACTTT.

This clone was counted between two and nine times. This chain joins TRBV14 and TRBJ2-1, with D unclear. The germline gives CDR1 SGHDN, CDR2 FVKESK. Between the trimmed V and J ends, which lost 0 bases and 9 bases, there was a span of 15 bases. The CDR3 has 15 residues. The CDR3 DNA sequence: TGTGCCAGCAGCCAAGAGTTGCCCCCGGTCGGTGAGCAGTTCTTC. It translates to CASSQELPPVGEQFF.

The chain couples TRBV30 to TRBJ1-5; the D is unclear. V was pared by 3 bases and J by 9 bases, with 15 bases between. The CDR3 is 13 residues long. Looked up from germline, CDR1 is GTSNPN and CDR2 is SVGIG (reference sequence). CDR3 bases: TGTGCCTGGAGCGAGGGCCGGGATGTGCCCCAGCATTTT. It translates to CAWSEGRDVPQHF.

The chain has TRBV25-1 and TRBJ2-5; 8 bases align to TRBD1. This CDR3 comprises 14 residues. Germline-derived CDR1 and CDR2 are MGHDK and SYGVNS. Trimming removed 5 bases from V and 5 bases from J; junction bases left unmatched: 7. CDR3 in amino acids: CASSPRQGSETQYF. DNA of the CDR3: TGTGCCAGCAGTCCGCGACAGGGGTCGGAGACCCAGTACTTC.

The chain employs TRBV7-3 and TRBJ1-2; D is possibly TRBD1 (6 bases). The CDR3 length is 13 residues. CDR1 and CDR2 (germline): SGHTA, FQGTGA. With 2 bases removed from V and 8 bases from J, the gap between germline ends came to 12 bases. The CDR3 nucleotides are TGTGCCAGCAGCTTACGTGGGGGCGACGGCTACACCTTC. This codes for CASSLRGGDGYTF.

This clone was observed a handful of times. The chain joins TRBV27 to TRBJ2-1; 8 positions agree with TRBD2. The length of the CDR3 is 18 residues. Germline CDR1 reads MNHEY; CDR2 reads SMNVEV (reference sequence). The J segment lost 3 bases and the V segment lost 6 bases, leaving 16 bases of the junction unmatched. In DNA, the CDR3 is TGTGCCAGCAGCCCCCCCCTAGCGGGTATGGGGCGCTACAATGAGCAGTTCTTC. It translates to CASSPPLAGMGRYNEQFF.

DNA for the CDR3: TGTGCCAGCAGGCCTGGACGGGGGGAGACTGAAGCTTTCTTT. Protein sequence: CASRPGRGETEAFF. This chain uses TRBV6-1 with TRBJ1-1, with D possibly being TRBD1 (5 bases). Trimming shortened V by 6 bases and J by 5 bases, and 16 bases separated the two germline ends. This CDR3 has 14 residues. Germline values: CDR1 MNHNS, CDR2 SASEGT.

The CDR3 is CASSWGSNQPQHF. CDR3 in DNA: TGTGCCAGCAGCTGGGGCAGCAATCAGCCCCAGCATTTT. J is TRBJ1-5 and V is TRBV7-9; D might be TRBD1 (5 bases). Germline V lookup: CDR1 SEHNR, CDR2 FQNEAQ (reference sequence). Trimming pared 4 bases from V and 1 base from J, leaving 5 bases between. There are 13 residues in the CDR3. Full variable domain (outside the CDR3, taken from reference TRBV7-9 and TRBJ1-5): DTGVSQNPRHKITKRGQNVTFRCDPISEHNRLYWYRQTLGQGPEFLTYFQNEAQLEKSRLLSDRFSAERPKGSFSTLEIQRTEQGDSAMYLCASSWGSNQPQHFGDGTRLSIL.

DNA for the CDR3: TGCGCCAGCCGGGACAGATTGAACACTGAAGCTTTCTTT. This codes for CASRDRLNTEAFF. V is TRBV10-2 and J is TRBJ1-1, with 7 bases lining up with TRBD1. V lost 8 bases to trimming and J lost 0 bases; unmatched junction nucleotides: 3. The CDR3 contains 13 residues. In germline, CDR1 is WSHSY, CDR2 SAAADI.

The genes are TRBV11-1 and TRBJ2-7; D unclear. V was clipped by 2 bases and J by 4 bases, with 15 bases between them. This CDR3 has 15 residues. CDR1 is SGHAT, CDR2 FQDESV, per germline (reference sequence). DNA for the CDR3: TGTGCCAGCAGCTTATGGGTCGGCGGAACTTACGAGCAGTACTTC. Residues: CASSLWVGGTYEQYF.

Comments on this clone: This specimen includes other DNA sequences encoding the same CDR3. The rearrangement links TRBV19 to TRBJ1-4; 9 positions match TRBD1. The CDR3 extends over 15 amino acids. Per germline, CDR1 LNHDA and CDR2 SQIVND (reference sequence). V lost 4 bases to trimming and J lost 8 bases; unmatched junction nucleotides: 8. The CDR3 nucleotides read TGTGCCAGTAGTACCCTTCGGACAGGGGAGGAAAAACTGTTTTTT. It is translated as CASSTLRTGEEKLFF.

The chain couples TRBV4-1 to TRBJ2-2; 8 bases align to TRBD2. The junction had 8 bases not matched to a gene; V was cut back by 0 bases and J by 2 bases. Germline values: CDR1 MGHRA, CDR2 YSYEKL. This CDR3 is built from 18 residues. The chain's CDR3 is CASSQEPAGVRNTGELFF. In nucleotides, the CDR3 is TGCGCCAGCAGCCAAGAACCAGCGGGAGTTCGAAACACCGGGGAGCTGTTTTTT.

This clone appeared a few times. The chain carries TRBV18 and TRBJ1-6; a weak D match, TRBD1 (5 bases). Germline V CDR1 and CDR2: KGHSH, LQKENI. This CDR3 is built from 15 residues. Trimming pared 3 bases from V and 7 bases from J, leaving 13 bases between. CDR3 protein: CASSPVREGNSPLHF. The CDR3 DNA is TGTGCCAGCTCACCCGTCAGGGAAGGCAATTCACCCCTCCACTTT.

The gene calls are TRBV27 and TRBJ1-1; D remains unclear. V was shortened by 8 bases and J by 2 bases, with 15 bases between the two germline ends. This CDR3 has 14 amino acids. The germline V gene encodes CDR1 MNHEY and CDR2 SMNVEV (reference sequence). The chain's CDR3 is CASCHRGLNTEAFF. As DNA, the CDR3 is TGTGCCAGCTGCCACAGAGGACTTAACACTGAAGCTTTCTTT.

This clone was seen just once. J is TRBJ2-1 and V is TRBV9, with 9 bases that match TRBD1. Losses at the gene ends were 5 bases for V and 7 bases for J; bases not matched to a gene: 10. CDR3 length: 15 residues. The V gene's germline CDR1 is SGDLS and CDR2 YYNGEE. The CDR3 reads CASSARDRVPNEQFF. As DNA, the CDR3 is TGTGCCAGCAGTGCGCGGGACAGGGTCCCGAATGAGCAGTTCTTC.

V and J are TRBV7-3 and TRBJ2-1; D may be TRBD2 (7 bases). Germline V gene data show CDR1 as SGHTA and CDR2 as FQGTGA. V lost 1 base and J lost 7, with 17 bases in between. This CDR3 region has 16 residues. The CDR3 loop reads CASSLSKGGSMNEQFF. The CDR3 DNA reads TGTGCCAGCAGCTTAAGTAAGGGGGGGTCGATGAATGAGCAGTTCTTC. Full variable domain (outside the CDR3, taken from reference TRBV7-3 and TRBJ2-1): GAGVSQTPSNKVTEKGKYVELRCDPISGHTALYWYRQSLGQGPEFLIYFQGTGAADDSGLPNDRFFAVRPEGSVSTLKIQRTERGDSAVYLCASSLSKGGSMNEQFFGPGTRLTVL.

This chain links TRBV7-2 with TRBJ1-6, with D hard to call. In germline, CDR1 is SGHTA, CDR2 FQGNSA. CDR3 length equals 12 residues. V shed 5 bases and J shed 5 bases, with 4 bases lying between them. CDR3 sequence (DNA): TGTGCCAGCAGCCGGGATAATTCACCCCTCCACTTT. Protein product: CASSRDNSPLHF.

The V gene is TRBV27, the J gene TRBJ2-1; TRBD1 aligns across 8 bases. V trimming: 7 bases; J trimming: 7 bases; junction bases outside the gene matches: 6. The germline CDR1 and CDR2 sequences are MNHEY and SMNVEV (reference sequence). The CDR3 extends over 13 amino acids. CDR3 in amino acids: CASTPRTGNEQFF. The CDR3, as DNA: TGTGCCAGCACACCTCGGACAGGGAATGAGCAGTTCTTC.

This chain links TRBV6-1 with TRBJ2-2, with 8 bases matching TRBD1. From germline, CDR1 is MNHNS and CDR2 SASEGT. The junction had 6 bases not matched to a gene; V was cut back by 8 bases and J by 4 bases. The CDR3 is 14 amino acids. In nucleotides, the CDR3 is TGTGCCAGCCGAGGGACAGGCCTCACCGGGGAGCTGTTTTTT. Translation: CASRGTGLTGELFF.

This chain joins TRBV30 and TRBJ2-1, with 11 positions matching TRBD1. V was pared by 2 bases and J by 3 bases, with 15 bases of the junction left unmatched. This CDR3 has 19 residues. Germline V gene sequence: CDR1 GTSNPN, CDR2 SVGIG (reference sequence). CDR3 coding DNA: TGTGCCTGGAGTCCAAGGACAGGGGGCTATAGCGGGGTCTACAATGAGCAGTTCTTC. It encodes CAWSPRTGGYSGVYNEQFF.

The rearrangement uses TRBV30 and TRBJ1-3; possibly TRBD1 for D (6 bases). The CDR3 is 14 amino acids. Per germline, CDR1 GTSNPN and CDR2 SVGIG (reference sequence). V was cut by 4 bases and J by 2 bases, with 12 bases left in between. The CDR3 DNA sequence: TGTGCCTGGAATGGCGCAGGGGCTGGAAACACCATATATTTT. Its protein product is CAWNGAGAGNTIYF.